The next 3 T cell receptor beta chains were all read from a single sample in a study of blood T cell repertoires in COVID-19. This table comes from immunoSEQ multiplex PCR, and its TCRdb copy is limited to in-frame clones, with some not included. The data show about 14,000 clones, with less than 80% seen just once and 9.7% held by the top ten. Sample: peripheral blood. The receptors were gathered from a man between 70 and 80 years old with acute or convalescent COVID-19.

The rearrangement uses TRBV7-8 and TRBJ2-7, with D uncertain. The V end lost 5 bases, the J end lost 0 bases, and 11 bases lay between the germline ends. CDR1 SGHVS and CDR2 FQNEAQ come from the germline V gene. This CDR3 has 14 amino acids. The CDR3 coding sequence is TGTGCCAGCAGCCCTACTATTAGCTCCTACGAGCAGTACTTC. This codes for CASSPTISSYEQYF.

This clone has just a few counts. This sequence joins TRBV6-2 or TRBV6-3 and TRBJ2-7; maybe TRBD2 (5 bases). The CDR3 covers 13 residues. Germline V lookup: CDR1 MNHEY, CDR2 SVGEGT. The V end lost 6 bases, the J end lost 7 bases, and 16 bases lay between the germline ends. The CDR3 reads CASSRQDTGEQYF. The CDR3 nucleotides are TGTGCCAGCAGCCGCCAGGATACGGGGGAGCAGTACTTC.

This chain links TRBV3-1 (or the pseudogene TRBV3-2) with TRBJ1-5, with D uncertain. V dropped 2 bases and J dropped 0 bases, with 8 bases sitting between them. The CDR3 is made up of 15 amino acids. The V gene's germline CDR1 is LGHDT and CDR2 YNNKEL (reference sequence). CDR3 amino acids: CASSQSAISNQPQHF. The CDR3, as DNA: TGTGCCAGCAGCCAATCAGCGATTAGCAATCAGCCCCAGCATTTT.